The clone carrying this T cell receptor beta chain was seen ten or more times. The germline V gene has CDR1 MGHRA and CDR2 YSYEKL. The CDR3 extends over 15 amino acids. Trimming removed 0 bases at V and 2 bases at J, with 11 bases between. CDR3 of TCR beta was amplified from genomic DNA via a two-round multiplex PCR. With primers specific to each TRBV and TRBJ gene, the first-round PCR was performed. MiXCR, applied by TCRdb to the multiplex PCR reads, yields one record per CDR3 protein. The sample comprises 20,000 or so distinct CDR3 sequences, about a quarter of which are singletons, and about 20% rests with the top ten. Peripheral blood, in roughly 6.5-milliliter volumes, was drawn at each of two time points. This sample is drawn from a study of prognosis after radiotherapy for stage I lung cancer.

This clonotype was obtained from a donor of 50 years or more with non-small cell lung cancer. This chain links TRBV4-1 with TRBJ2-7; the D gene could be TRBD1 or TRBD2 (5 bases each). The material was PBMCs, obtained before or after stereotactic body radiation therapy (not recorded which). CDR3 loop: CASSQEVGPTYEQYF. The CDR3 DNA reads TGCGCCAGCAGCCAAGAGGTGGGACCAACCTACGAGCAGTACTTC.